The TCR beta chain described here comes from a study of T cells expressing NK-cell markers. The CDR3 loop spans 16 amino acids. Per germline, CDR1 SGHRS and CDR2 YFSETQ. TCRdb reprocessed the 5' RACE reads, keeping one entry per CDR3 protein, no DNA. The sample table sets out hundreds of thousands of distinct CDR3 sequences. The source of this sequence is a woman aged 18-70 years in good health. The J gene is TRBJ2-1, the V gene TRBV5-1; absent DNA, TCRdb's TRBD1 call cannot be checked. The sample taken for sequencing was blood T cells: a sorted CD56 or NKG2C T cell subset, CD4+ or CD8+ T cells, or bulk PBMC T cells (not recorded which). The CDR3 sequence is CASSLGGTGRNNEQFF.